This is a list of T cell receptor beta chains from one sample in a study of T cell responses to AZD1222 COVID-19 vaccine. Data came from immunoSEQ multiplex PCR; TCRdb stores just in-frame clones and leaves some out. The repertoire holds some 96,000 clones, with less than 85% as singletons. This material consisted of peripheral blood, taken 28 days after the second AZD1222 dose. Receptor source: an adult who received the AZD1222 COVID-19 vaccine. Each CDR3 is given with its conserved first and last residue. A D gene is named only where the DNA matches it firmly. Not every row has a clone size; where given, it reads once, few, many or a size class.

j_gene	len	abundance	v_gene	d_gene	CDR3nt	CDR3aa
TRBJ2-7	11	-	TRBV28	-	TGTGCCAGCAGTTCTCCGACTAGTCGTTACTTC	CASSSPTSRYF
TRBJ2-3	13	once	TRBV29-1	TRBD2	TGCAGCGTAAACATCGGGGGGGCAGATACGCAGTATTTT	CSVNIGGADTQYF
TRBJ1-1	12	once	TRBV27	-	TGTGCCAGCAGTTATCGGGGGGGTGAAGCTTTCTTT	CASSYRGGEAFF
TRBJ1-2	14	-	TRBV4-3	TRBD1	TGCGCCAGCAGCCAGGACAGGGCTATGGGTGGCTACACCTTC	CASSQDRAMGGYTF
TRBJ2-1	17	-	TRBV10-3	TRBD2	TGTGCCATCGGTAGGAGACGCGGGGGGAGCTCCTACAATGAGCAGTTCTTC	CAIGRRRGGSSYNEQFF
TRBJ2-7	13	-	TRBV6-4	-	TGTGCCAGCAGTGAGAGTCGGGGAAACGAGCAGTACTTC	CASSESRGNEQYF
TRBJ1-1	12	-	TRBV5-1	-	TGCGCCAGCAGCGGGGAAAACACTGAAGCTTTCTTT	CASSGENTEAFF
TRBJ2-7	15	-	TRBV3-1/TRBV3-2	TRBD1	TGTGCCAGCAGCCATGCCGGGACAGGGCGTTACGAGCAGTACTTC	CASSHAGTGRYEQYF
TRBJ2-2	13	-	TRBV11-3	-	TGTGCCAGCAGCTCACAGACCACCGGGGAGCTGTTTTTT	CASSSQTTGELFF
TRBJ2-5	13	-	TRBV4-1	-	TGCGCCAGCAGCCAAGTTCTCCAAGAGACCCAGTACTTC	CASSQVLQETQYF
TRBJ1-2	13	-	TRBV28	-	TGTGCCAGCCATGGGGCCGGGAGGTATGGCTACACCTTC	CASHGAGRYGYTF
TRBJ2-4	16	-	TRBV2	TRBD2	TGTGCCAGCAGCCACGGGACTAGCATTGCCAAAAACATTCAGTACTTC	CASSHGTSIAKNIQYF
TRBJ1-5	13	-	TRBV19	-	TGTGCCAGTACCTGGCGGGGGGGTCAGCCCCAGCATTTT	CASTWRGGQPQHF
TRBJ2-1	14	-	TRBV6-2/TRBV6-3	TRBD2	TGTGCCAGCAGTTACAGCGGGACCCCCCATGAGCAGTTCTTC	CASSYSGTPHEQFF
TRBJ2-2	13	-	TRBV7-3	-	TGTGCCAGCAGCTTCGAGTATGGCGGGGAGCTGTTTTTT	CASSFEYGGELFF
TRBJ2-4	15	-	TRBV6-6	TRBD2	TGTGCCAGCAGATCTAGCGGTATAGCCAAAAACATTCAGTACTTC	CASRSSGIAKNIQYF
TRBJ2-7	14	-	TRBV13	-	TGTGCCAGCAGCTTGGGGGTCCTTTCCCACGAGCAGTACTTC	CASSLGVLSHEQYF
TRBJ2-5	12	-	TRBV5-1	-	TGCGCCAGCAGCAACCTGAGGGAGACCCAGTACTTC	CASSNLRETQYF
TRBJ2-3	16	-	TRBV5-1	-	TGCGCCAGCAGCTTGAGCCCGGGAGCAAACACAGATACGCAGTATTTT	CASSLSPGANTDTQYF
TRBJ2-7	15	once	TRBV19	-	TGTGCCAGTAGTATTGGGCAGGAGTTATCCTACGAGCAGTACTTC	CASSIGQELSYEQYF
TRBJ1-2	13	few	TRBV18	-	TGTGCCAGCTCACCACCGGTAGGGGATGGCTACACCTTC	CASSPPVGDGYTF
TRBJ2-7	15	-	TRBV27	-	TGTGCCAGCAACCCCGACAGGCTTGTTGGTCAGAGCATGTACTTC	CASNPDRLVGQSMYF
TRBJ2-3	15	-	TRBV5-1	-	TGCGCCAGCAGCTTGACGGGATCTAGCACAGATACGCAGTATTTT	CASSLTGSSTDTQYF
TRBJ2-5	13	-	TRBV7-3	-	TGTGCCAGCAGCACACTTCCTCAAGAGACCCAGTACTTC	CASSTLPQETQYF
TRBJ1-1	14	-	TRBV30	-	TGTGCCTGTTCAGGTCAATCGGGATTAACTGAAGCTTTCTTT	CACSGQSGLTEAFF
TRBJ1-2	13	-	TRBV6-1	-	TGTGCCAGCAGTGAAACTAAGGGGTTACTATATACCTTC	CASSETKGLLYTF
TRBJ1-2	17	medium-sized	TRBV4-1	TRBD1	TGCGCCAGCAGCCAAAAAACCGGGACAGCAACTAACTATGGCTACACCTTC	CASSQKTGTATNYGYTF
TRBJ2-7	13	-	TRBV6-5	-	TGTGCCAGCCTTCTGAGTAGTCGTCCCGAGCAGTACTTC	CASLLSSRPEQYF
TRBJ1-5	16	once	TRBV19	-	TGTGCCAGTAGTCCCGACAGTGAGACGGGCAATCAGCCCCAGCATTTT	CASSPDSETGNQPQHF
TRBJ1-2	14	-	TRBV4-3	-	TGCGCCAGCAGCCAGGGGCTAGCTAACTATGGCTACACCTTC	CASSQGLANYGYTF
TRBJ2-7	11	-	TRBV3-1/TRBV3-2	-	TGTGCCAGCAGCCAACTTTACGAGCAGTACTTC	CASSQLYEQYF
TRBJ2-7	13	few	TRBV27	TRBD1	TGTGCCAGGGGGGACAGGCGATCCTACGAGCAGTACTTC	CARGDRRSYEQYF
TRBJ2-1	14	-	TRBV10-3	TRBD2	TGTGCCATCAGGTTGTCTAGCGGGAACAATGAGCAGTTCTTC	CAIRLSSGNNEQFF
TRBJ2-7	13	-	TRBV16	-	TGTGCCAGCAGCCAATCGAATACTTACGAGCAGTACTTC	CASSQSNTYEQYF
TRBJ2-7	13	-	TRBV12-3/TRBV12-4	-	TGTGCCAGCAGTACGGAAACGGCCTACGAGCAGTACTTC	CASSTETAYEQYF
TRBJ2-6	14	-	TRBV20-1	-	TGCAGTGCTAGTCAGAGCTCTGGGGCCAACGTCCTGACTTTC	CSASQSSGANVLTF
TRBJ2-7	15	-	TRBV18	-	TGTGCCAGCTCACCACCATCCGGGGATGGGTACGAGCAGTACTTC	CASSPPSGDGYEQYF
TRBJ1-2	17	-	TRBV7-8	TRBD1	TGTGCCAGCAGCTTAGGACAGGGGGCTAATATTAACTATGGCTACACCTTC	CASSLGQGANINYGYTF
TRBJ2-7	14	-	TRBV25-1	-	TGTGCCAGCAGTGAATTTAGGGCCCCCTACGAGCAGTACTTC	CASSEFRAPYEQYF
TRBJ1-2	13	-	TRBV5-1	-	TGCGCCAGCAGCTTGGACAGGTACTATGGCTACACCTTC	CASSLDRYYGYTF
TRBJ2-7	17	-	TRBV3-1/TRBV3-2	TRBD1	TGTGCCAGCAGCCAAGGAGATAAGGACAGGTCTTCCTACGAGCAGTACTTC	CASSQGDKDRSSYEQYF
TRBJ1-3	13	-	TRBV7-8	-	TGTGCCAGCAGGTCGGGGGTGGAAAACACCATATATTTT	CASRSGVENTIYF
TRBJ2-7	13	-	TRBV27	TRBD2	TGTGCCACTTCAACTAGCGGGAGGAACGAGCAGTACTTC	CATSTSGRNEQYF
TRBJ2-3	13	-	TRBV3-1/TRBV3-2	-	TGTGCCAGCAGCCACCGGGGTTTGGATACGCAGTATTTT	CASSHRGLDTQYF
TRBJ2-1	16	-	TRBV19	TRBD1	TGTGCCAGTAGTATAGGGACAGGGGGCGCGTACGATGAGCAGTTCTTC	CASSIGTGGAYDEQFF
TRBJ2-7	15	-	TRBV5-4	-	TGTGCCAGCAGCTTGGCCTCGGGGGACTCCTACGAGCAGTACTTC	CASSLASGDSYEQYF
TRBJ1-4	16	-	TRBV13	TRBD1	TGTGCCAGCAGTATACTGGGGGGACAGGGAAGAGAAAAACTGTTTTTT	CASSILGGQGREKLFF
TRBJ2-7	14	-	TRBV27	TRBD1	TGTGCCAGCAGTTCTAGTCAGGGGGTCTACGAGCAGTACTTC	CASSSSQGVYEQYF
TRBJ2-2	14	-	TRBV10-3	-	TGTGCCATCAGTGAGGTGGGGCGTATCGGGGAGCTGTTTTTT	CAISEVGRIGELFF
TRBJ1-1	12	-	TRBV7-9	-	TGTGCCAGCAGCTTAGCTGGGTATGAAGCTTTCTTT	CASSLAGYEAFF
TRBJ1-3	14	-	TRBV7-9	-	TGTGCCAGCAGCTCCTTGGGTACTGGAAACACCATATATTTT	CASSSLGTGNTIYF